This TCR beta chain was sequenced in a study of PD-1 blockade in classical Hodgkin lymphoma. Whole-study findings and limits: Lower baseline TCR diversity was reported for newly diagnosed patients than for healthy donors. With respect to the repertoire differences, their causes, possibly disease activity or prior therapy, remain undefined.

Of note for this clone: As yet, its antigen is unknown.

Measured with immunoSEQ multiplex PCR; TCRdb has only the in-frame clones, and not every one. The sample gives about 30,000 clones, approximately 91% of which show up once; about 4% is in the top ten. The V end lost 1 base, the J end lost 15 bases, and 11 bases lay between the germline ends. The CDR3 sequence is 11 residues long. Germline V gives CDR1 SGHKS, CDR2 YYEKEE (reference sequence). Time point in this sample: newly diagnosed, previously untreated cHL patient sample. The chain has TRBV5-5 and TRBJ2-4; the D is unclear. The receptor comes from a human donor with classical Hodgkin lymphoma. Sequencing was done on a sample of peripheral blood mononuclear cells (PBMCs). CDR3 sequence reads: CASSLSGTPYF. The CDR3 nucleotides are TGTGCCAGCAGCTTGAGTGGCACCCCGTACTTC.